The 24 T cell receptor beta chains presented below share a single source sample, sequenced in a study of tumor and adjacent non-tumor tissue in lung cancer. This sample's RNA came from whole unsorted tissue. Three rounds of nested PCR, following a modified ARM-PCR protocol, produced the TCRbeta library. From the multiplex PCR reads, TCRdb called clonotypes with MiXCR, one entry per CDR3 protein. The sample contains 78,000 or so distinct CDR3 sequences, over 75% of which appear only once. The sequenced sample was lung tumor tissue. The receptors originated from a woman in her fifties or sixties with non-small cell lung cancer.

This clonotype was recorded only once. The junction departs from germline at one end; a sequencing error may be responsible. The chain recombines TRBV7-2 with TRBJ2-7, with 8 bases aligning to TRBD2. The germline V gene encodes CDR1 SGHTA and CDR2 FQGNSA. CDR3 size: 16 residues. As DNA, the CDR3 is TGTGTCAGCACCCGAATGGTGTGGGCCGGGGGGGACGAGCATTACTTC. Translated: CVSTRMVWAGGDEHYF.

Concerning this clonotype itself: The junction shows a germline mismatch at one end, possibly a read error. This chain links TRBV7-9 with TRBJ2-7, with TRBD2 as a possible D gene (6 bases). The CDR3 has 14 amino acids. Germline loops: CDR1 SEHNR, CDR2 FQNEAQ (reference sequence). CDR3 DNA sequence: TGTACCAGCAGCCCCCCGTGGGGGGACCACGTGCAGTACTTC. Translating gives CTSSPPWGDHVQYF.

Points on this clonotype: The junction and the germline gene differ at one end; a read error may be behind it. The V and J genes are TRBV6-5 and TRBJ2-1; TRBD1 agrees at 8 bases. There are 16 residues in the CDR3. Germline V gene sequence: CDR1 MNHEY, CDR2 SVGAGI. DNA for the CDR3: TGTGTCAGCAGTTACTCTTCCGGACAGGGATACAATAAGCAGTTCTTC. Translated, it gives CVSSYSSGQGYNKQFF.

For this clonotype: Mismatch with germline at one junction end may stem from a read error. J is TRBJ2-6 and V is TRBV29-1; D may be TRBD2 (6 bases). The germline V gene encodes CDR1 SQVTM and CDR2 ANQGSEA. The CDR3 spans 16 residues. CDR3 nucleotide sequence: TGCAGCGCTTGGACCCTCGGGAGCTCTGGAGCCAACGTCCTGACTTTT. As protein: CSAWTLGSSGANVLTF.

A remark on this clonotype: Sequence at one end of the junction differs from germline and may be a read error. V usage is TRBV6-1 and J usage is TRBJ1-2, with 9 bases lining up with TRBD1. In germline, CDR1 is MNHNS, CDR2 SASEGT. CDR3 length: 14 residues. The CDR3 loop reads CASTQDRGAHCYIF. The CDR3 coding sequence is TGTGCCAGCACCCAGGACAGGGGAGCCCACTGCTACATCTTC.

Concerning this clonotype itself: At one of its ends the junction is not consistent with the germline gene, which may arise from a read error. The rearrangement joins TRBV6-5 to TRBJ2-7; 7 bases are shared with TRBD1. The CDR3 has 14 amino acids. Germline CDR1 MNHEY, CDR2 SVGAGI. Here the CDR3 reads CASSEDRKAYEQYF. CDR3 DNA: TGTGCCAGCAGTGAGGACAGGAAAGCGTACGAGCAGTATTTC.

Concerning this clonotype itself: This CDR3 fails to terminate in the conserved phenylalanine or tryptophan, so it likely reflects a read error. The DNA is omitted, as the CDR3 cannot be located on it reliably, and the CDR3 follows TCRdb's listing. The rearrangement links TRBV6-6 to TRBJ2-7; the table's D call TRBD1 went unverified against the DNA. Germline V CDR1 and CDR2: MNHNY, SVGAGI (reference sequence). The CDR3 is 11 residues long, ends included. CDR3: CASTADSEQHC.

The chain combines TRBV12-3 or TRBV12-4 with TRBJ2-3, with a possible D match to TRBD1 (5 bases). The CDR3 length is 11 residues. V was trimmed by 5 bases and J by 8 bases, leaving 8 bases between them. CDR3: CASSSRGTQYF. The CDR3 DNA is TGTGCCAGCAGTAGTAGGGGTACGCAGTATTTT.

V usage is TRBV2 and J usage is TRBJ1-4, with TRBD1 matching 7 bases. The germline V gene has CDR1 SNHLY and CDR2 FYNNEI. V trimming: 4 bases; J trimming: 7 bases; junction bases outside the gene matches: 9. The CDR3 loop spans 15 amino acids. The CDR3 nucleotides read TGTGCCAGCAGTGGGTTGACAGGGAATACTGAAAAACTGTTTTTT. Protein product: CASSGLTGNTEKLFF. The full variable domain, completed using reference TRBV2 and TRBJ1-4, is EPEVTQTPSHQVTQMGQEVILRCVPISNHLYFYWYRQILGQKVEFLVSFYNNEISEKSEIFDDQFSVERPDGSNFTLKIRSTKLEDSAMYFCASSGLTGNTEKLFFGSGTQLSVL.

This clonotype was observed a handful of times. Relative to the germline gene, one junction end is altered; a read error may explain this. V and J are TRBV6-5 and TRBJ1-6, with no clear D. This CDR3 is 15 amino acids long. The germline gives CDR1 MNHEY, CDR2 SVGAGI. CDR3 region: CVSSYSGPQTLYLHF. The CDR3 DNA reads TGTGTCAGCAGTTACTCTGGGCCACAGACGCTGTACCTCCACTTT.

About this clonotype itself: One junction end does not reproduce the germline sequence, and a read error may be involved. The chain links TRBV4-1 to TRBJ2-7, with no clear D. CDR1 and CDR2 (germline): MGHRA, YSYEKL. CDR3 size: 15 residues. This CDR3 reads CSSSQEAIGKGEQYF. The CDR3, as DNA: TGCTCCAGCAGCCAAGAAGCAATTGGAAAGGGCGAGCAGTACTTC.

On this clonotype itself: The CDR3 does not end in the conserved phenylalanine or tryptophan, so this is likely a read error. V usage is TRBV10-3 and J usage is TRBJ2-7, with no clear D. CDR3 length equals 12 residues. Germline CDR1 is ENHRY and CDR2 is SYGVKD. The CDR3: CVISEPSYEQYL. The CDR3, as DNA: TGTGTCATCAGTGAGCCCAGCTACGAGCAGTACCTC.

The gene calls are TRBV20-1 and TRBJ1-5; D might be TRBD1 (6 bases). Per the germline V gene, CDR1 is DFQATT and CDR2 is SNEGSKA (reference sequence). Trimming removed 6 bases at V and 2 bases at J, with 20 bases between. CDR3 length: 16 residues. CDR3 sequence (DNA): TGCAGTGCCATCCCCGCGAGGGGGGAGGGCAATCAGCCCCAGCATTTT. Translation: CSAIPARGEGNQPQHF.

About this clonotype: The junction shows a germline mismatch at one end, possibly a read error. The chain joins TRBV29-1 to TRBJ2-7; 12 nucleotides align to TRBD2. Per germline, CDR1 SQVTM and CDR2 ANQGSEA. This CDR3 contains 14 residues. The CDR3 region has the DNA TGCAACGTTGAACTAGCGGGGGGCACAAACGAGCAGTACTTC. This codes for CNVELAGGTNEQYF.

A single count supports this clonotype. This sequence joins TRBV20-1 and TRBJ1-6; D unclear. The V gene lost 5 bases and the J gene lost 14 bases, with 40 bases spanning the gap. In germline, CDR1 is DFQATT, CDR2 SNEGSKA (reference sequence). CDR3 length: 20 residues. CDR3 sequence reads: CSARRIGVVSRAEQGSSLHF. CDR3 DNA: TGCAGTGCTCGACGGATTGGAGTCGTGTCTCGGGCGGAGCAAGGATCATCCCTCCACTTT.

DNA of the CDR3: TGTGCCGTCATGACGGGACAAAGCACAGAAGCGCAGTATTTT. Encoded protein: CAVMTGQSTEAQYF. The genes are TRBV10-3 and TRBJ2-3; TRBD1 might be the D (6 bases). Germline V gene sequence: CDR1 ENHRY, CDR2 SYGVKD. The CDR3 spans 14 residues. Trimming cost V 11 bases and J 10 bases, with 25 bases left between them.

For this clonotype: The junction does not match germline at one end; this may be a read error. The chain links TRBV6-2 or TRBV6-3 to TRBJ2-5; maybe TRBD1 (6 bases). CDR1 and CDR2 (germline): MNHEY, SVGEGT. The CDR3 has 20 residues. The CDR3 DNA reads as TGTGCCAGCAGTTACAATTACCGACAGGAAACGACTGTCTCCCAAGAGACACAGTACTTC. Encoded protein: CASSYNYRQETTVSQETQYF.

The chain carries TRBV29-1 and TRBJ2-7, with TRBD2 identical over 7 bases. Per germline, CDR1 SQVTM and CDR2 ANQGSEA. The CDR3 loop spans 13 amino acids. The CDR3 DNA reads TGCAGTGTAAGGGGACGGGAGGACCACGAGCAGTACTTC. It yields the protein CSVRGREDHEQYF.

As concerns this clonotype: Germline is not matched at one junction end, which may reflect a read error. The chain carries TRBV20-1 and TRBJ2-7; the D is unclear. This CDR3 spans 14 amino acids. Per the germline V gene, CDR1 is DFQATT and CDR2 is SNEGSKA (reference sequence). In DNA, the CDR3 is TGCAGTGCAAAAACCGCGCAGGCTGCCTACGAGCACTACTTC. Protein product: CSAKTAQAAYEHYF.

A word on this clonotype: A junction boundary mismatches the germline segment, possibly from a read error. CDR3 region: CASSARGGRSSYEQYF. The CDR3 nucleotides are TGTGCCAGCAGCGCCAGGGGCGGGAGGTCATCCTATGAGCAGTACTTC. V usage is TRBV13 and J usage is TRBJ2-7; TRBD2 matches 8 bases. The germline V gene has CDR1 PRHDT and CDR2 FYEKMQ (reference sequence). There are 16 residues in the CDR3.

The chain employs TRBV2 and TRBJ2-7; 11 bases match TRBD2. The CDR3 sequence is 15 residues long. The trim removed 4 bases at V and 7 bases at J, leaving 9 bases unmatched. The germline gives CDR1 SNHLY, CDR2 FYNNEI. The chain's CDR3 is CASSVEVAGGKEQYF. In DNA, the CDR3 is TGTGCCAGCAGTGTTGAGGTAGCGGGAGGGAAAGAGCAGTACTTC.

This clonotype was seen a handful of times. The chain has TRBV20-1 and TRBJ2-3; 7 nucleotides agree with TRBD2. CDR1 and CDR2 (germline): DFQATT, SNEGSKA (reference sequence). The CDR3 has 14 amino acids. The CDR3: CCAPLSGGTDTQYF. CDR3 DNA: TGCTGCGCTCCATTGAGCGGGGGCACAGATACGCAGTATTTT.

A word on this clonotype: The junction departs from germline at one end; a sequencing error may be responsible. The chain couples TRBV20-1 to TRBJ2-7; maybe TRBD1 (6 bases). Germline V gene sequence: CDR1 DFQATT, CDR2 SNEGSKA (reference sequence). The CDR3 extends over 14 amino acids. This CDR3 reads CSVRDLDRGYEQYF. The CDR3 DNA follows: TGCAGTGTTAGAGATTTGGACAGAGGCTACGAGCAGTACTTC.

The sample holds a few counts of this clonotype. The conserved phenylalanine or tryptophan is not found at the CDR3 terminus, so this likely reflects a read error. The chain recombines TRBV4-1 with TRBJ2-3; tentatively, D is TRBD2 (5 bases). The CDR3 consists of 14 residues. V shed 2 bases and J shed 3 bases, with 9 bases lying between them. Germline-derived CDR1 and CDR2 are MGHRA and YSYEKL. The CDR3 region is CASSQPLATDTQYL. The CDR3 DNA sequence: TGCGCCAGCAGCCAACCCCTAGCTACAGATACGCAGTATTTG.